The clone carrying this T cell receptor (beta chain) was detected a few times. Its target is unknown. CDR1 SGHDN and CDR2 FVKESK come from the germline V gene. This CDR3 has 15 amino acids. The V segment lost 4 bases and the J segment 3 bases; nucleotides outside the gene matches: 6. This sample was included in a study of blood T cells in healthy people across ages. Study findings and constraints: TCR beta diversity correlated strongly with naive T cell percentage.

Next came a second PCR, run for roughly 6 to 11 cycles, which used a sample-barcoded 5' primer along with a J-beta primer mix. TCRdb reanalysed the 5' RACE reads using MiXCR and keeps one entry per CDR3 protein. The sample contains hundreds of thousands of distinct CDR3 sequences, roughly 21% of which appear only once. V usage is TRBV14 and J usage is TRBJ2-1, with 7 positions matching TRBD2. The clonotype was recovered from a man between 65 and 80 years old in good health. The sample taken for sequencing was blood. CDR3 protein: CASSRRERGYNEQFF. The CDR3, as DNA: TGTGCCAGCAGCCGGCGCGAGCGGGGCTACAATGAGCAGTTCTTC.